This TCR beta chain is drawn from a study of cytomegalovirus exposure and HLA in healthy donors. Background on the study: A data release that came early held 80 million to 95 million unique TCRs from HLA-typed donors. Study-wide points: Some TCR beta chains (around 160 of them) were listed as cytomegalovirus-associated. In a later analysis, parvovirus B19, influenza, CMV and Epstein-Barr virus appeared linked to several top co-occurrence clusters.

The trim removed 4 bases at V and 5 bases at J, leaving 5 bases unmatched. Germline V lookup: CDR1 KGHSH, CDR2 LQKENI. CDR3 length: 13 residues. The PCR made use of 60 Vbeta and 13 Jbeta primers. Sequencing was performed with immunoSEQ multiplex PCR; in TCRdb, only in-frame clones are kept and a portion is missing. The sample lists fewer than 200,000 clones; 82% were seen once. In regard to this clone: Antigen unknown.

The rearrangement joins TRBV18 to TRBJ2-7, with 7 bases fitting TRBD2. This TCR was recovered from a woman between 50 and 59 years old in good health and CMV-seronegative. Specimen: PBMCs. CDR3 residues: CASSRAGVNEQYF. CDR3 in DNA: TGTGCCAGCTCACGGGCGGGAGTAAACGAGCAGTACTTC.